The source of this TCR beta chain is a study of shared clonotypes between healthy human individuals. TCRdb's table, derived via immunoSEQ multiplex PCR, lists solely in-frame clones and lacks some. The table lists about 2 million clones, about 94% of them singletons. Terminally differentiated effector memory CD45RA+ cells were left out of the naive CD8 fraction, which was CD45RO-negative and positively selected for CCR7. This clone was counted a single time. The V segment lost 3 bases and the J segment 7 bases; nucleotides outside the gene matches: 14. Germline V lookup: CDR1 SNHLY, CDR2 FYNNEI. The CDR3 loop spans 16 amino acids.

The gene calls are TRBV2 and TRBJ2-5, with 7 nucleotides matching TRBD2. This sequence originates from a man younger than 30 in good health. The sample consisted of naive CD8+ T cells sorted from blood. The DNA for the CDR3 is TGTGCCAGCAGTGACCCCCGGGGCGGGGAGGGAGTGACCCAGTACTTC. Its translation is CASSDPRGGEGVTQYF.